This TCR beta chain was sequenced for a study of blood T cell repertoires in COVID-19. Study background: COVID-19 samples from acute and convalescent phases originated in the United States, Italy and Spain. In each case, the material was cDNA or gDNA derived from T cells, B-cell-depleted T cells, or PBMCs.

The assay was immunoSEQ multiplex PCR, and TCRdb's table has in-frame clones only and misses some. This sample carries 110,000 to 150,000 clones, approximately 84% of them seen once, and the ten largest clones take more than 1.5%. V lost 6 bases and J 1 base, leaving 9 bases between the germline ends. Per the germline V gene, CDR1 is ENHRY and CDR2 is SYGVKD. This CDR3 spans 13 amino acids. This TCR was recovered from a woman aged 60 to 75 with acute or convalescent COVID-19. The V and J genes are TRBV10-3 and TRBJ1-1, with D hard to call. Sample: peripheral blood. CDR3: CAISQATNTEAFF. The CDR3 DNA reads TGTGCCATCAGCCAGGCCACGAACACTGAAGCTTTCTTT.